The sequence of this T cell receptor beta chain was determined in a study of control samples from healthy donors and cancer patients. Some clones are missing from TCRdb's copy, which holds only in-frame ones; the method was immunoSEQ multiplex PCR. The top ten hold roughly 0.7% of the sample, which has some 160,000 clones, 80% to 95% seen once. This clonotype originated in a woman aged 25 to 39 in good health. The specimen was blood.

CDR3 protein: CASRLRTGLNNEQFF. In nucleotides, the CDR3 is TGTGCCAGCAGACTAAGGACAGGGTTGAACAATGAGCAGTTCTTC. V and J are TRBV2 and TRBJ2-1, with 8 bases that match TRBD1. Germline V CDR1 and CDR2: SNHLY, FYNNEI. With 6 bases clipped from V and 5 bases from J, the junction kept 9 bases outside the gene matches. The CDR3 loop spans 15 amino acids.